The clone carrying this TCR beta chain has at least ten counts. The target antigen is unknown. V shed 0 bases, J shed 6 bases, and the junction held 8 bases outside the gene matches. Germline V gene lookup returns CDR1 MNHNS and CDR2 SASEGT. The CDR3 is 17 residues long. This record comes from a study of neurological immune-mediated disorders. Broader study findings: None of the CDR3 amino acid sequences found in expanded clones was shared across subjects. This suggests that the TCR-beta repertoires were private in all groups.

TCRdb used MiXCR to reprocess the 5' RACE reads, holding one entry per CDR3 protein. The table shows roughly 52,000 distinct CDR3 sequences, with more than 3% occurring only once. Sequenced input: CD4+ T cells from blood. The V and J genes are TRBV6-1 and TRBJ2-3, with 11 bases fitting TRBD2. The TCR comes from a woman aged 40 to 55 with multiple sclerosis. The CDR3 loop reads CASSEAATSGGGDTQYF. CDR3 DNA sequence: TGTGCCAGCAGTGAAGCAGCAACTAGCGGGGGCGGGGATACGCAGTATTTT.